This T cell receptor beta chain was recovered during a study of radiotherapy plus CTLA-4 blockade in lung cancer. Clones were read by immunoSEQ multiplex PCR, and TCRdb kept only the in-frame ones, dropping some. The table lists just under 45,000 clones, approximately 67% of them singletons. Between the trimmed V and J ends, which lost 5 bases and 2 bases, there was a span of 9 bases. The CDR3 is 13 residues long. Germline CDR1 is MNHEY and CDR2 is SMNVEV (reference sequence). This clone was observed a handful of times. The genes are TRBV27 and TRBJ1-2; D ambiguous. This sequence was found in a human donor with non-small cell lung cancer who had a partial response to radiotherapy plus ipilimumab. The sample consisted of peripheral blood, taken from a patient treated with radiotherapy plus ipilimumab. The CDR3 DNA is TGTGCCAGCAGTGTCGAGGGAAACTATGGCTACACCTTC. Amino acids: CASSVEGNYGYTF.